The rows below give T cell receptor beta chains drawn from one sample of a study of CD8 T cells in Susac syndrome. One entry per CDR3 protein results from TCRdb running MiXCR on the immunoSEQ multiplex PCR reads. The sample shows about 250,000 distinct CDR3 sequences, just under 95% of them seen only once. The sequenced sample was CD4+ T cells from PBMCs. The receptors here all came from a human donor with multiple sclerosis. Both conserved end residues are part of each CDR3. A D gene is named only where the DNA matches it firmly. The size entry is marked missing in some rows and otherwise reads once, few, many or a size class.

size | J | V | D | CDR3
. | TRBJ1-5 | TRBV12-3/TRBV12-4 | . | CASSQKGNQPQHF
. | TRBJ1-2 | TRBV20-1 | . | CSAWEGSGRGYTF
. | TRBJ2-7 | TRBV20-1 | . | CSASDRLPTEQYF
. | TRBJ2-1 | TRBV3-1 | TRBD2 | CASSPSGGASYNEQFF
. | TRBJ2-3 | TRBV7-8 | . | CASSLEVGSTDTQYF
. | TRBJ1-1 | TRBV12-3/TRBV12-4 | TRBD1 | CASSKKVTGGMGTEAFF
. | TRBJ1-1 | TRBV5-1 | . | CASSLRGRDTEAFF
few | TRBJ1-2 | TRBV5-1 | . | CASSNTGMKDGYTF
. | TRBJ1-5 | TRBV19 | . | CASSVQRNQPQHF
. | TRBJ2-5 | TRBV6-1 | . | CATRQSPWETQYF
. | TRBJ1-5 | TRBV24-1 | . | CATSGGEAAQHF
. | TRBJ2-1 | TRBV5-1 | TRBD2 | CASRKLAGVGNEQFF
. | TRBJ2-7 | TRBV25-1 | TRBD1 | CASSETGQGGNYEQYF
once | TRBJ1-1 | TRBV29-1 | TRBD1 | CSVGRQGSHPEAFF
once | TRBJ2-7 | TRBV24-1 | TRBD1 | CATSDSSGTGLLYEQYF
. | TRBJ1-3 | TRBV2 | . | CASSDNSGNTIYF
. | TRBJ2-2 | TRBV11-2 | . | CASGIGGAGELFF
. | TRBJ2-1 | TRBV7-9 | TRBD2 | CASSSSPLAGFYNEQFF
. | TRBJ2-1 | TRBV5-4 | . | CASSLFQAYNEQFF
. | TRBJ2-7 | TRBV3-1 | TRBD1 | CASSLRDRALYEQYF
once | TRBJ1-4 | TRBV15 | . | CATSWGSQSNEKLFF
. | TRBJ2-5 | TRBV9 | . | CASSVSTESGTQYF
. | TRBJ1-4 | TRBV10-3 | . | CAISESPGGGGKLFF
. | TRBJ1-2 | TRBV4-1 | . | CASSSGEGYGYTF
. | TRBJ1-4 | TRBV7-6 | . | CASRGFSNEKLFF
. | TRBJ2-5 | TRBV14 | . | CASSQDFSTATQYF
. | TRBJ2-1 | TRBV6-2/TRBV6-3 | TRBD2 | CASRLAGGSNEQFF
. | TRBJ2-7 | TRBV5-1 | . | CASSLVQGSTYEQYF
. | TRBJ2-5 | TRBV6-5 | TRBD1 | CASSYSGTGGAGETQYF
. | TRBJ2-1 | TRBV2 | TRBD1 | CASSDRTGTYNEQFF
. | TRBJ2-1 | TRBV7-3 | TRBD1 | CASNPGQGYNEQFF
. | TRBJ1-2 | TRBV20-1 | . | CSARTENYGYTF
. | TRBJ2-2 | TRBV12-3/TRBV12-4 | . | CASSGASTGELFF
. | TRBJ2-3 | TRBV7-2 | . | CASSASGGAADTQYF
. | TRBJ2-1 | TRBV7-6 | . | CASSSYSHEQFF
. | TRBJ1-5 | TRBV12-3/TRBV12-4 | . | CASSFYPGGNTNQPQHF
. | TRBJ1-5 | TRBV7-9 | . | CASSHGGWGNQPQHF
. | TRBJ2-2 | TRBV19 | . | CASKAGTNTGELFF
. | TRBJ1-2 | TRBV19 | TRBD1 | CASKHRGEVYGYTF
. | TRBJ2-4 | TRBV13 | TRBD2 | CASSGGLAGYLGGIQYF
. | TRBJ1-2 | TRBV9 | . | CASSVALGSYGYTF
. | TRBJ2-7 | TRBV15 | . | CATSRIGIASYEQYF
. | TRBJ2-1 | TRBV7-9 | . | CAAGGYNEQFF
once | TRBJ2-3 | TRBV15 | TRBD1 | CATSRVQDRGTDTQYF
. | TRBJ2-1 | TRBV30 | TRBD2 | CAWSVRGSPFGNEQFF
. | TRBJ1-2 | TRBV12-3/TRBV12-4 | . | CASSSGGAGRLYGYTF
. | TRBJ1-2 | TRBV7-9 | . | CASSLETDTYGYTF
. | TRBJ2-7 | TRBV3-1 | TRBD2 | CASSPTLGLAGVDEQYF
. | TRBJ2-3 | TRBV29-1 | . | CSVDFGIAPTDTQYF
. | TRBJ2-5 | TRBV6-1 | . | CASSETETQYF
. | TRBJ2-2 | TRBV4-2 | . | CASSREGIGTGELFF